These T cell receptor beta chains were read from a single sample in a study of OX40 agonist ivuxolimab in advanced cancers. TCRdb keeps only in-frame clones here, not all; method: immunoSEQ multiplex PCR. The sample includes 70,000 to 90,000 clones, about 85% of them seen just once. The sequencing here drew on CD4+ or CD8+ T cells sorted from blood, taken in a trial of the OX40 agonist ivuxolimab. The receptor set was obtained from an adult with an advanced solid tumor such as melanoma, head and neck, liver or kidney cancer. CDR3s include the opening cysteine and the closing phenylalanine or tryptophan. D genes are given only for firm matches. Only part of the rows carry a size: once, few, many, or a class if the clone is expanded.

clone_size,j_call,d_call,v_call,cdr3_aa,cdr3_nt
few,TRBJ1-5,TRBD1,TRBV30,CAWTSGTGRNQPQHF,TGTGCCTGGACTTCCGGGACAGGGCGTAATCAGCCCCAGCATTTT
-,TRBJ1-1,-,TRBV5-6,CASSLFTAVPGLNTEAFF,TGTGCCAGCAGCTTATTTACGGCGGTGCCCGGGTTGAACACTGAAGCTTTCTTT
-,TRBJ2-2,-,TRBV5-4,CASSSGPASTGELFF,TGTGCCAGCAGCTCCGGCCCGGCGAGCACCGGGGAGCTGTTTTTT
-,TRBJ1-6,-,TRBV7-2,CASSVYQGHNSPLHF,TGTGCCAGCAGCGTATACCAGGGCCATAATTCACCCCTCCACTTT
-,TRBJ2-7,TRBD1,TRBV2,CASNSKGQGYEQYF,TGTGCCAGCAATTCGAAGGGACAGGGCTACGAGCAGTACTTC
-,TRBJ1-1,-,TRBV6-1,CASGAGWNTEAFF,TGTGCCAGCGGGGCAGGGTGGAACACTGAAGCTTTCTTT
-,TRBJ2-1,TRBD1,TRBV27,CASRTIKPTGVNEQFF,TGTGCCAGCAGAACCATTAAGCCGACAGGGGTCAATGAGCAGTTCTTC
-,TRBJ2-5,-,TRBV11-3,CASSSGTNQETQYF,TGTGCCAGCAGCTCAGGGACAAACCAAGAGACCCAGTACTTC
-,TRBJ1-4,-,TRBV2,CASGTGAGNEKLFF,TGTGCCAGCGGTACGGGGGCGGGTAATGAAAAACTGTTTTTT
-,TRBJ1-2,TRBD1,TRBV2,CASSEQGVEYGYTF,TGTGCCAGCAGTGAACAGGGGGTCGAGTATGGCTACACCTTC
-,TRBJ1-2,TRBD1,TRBV5-1,CASSLGVSGTVRYGYTF,TGCGCCAGCAGCTTGGGGGTTTCCGGGACAGTACGATATGGCTACACCTTC
once,TRBJ2-1,TRBD2,TRBV18,CASSSTSGYNEQFF,TGTGCCAGCTCATCGACTAGCGGATACAATGAGCAGTTCTTC
-,TRBJ2-2,-,TRBV14,CASSQGAIANTGELFF,TGTGCCAGCAGCCAAGGTGCAATTGCAAACACCGGGGAGCTGTTTTTT
-,TRBJ1-3,-,TRBV6-1,CASSEDGVPGNTIYF,TGTGCCAGCAGTGAAGATGGGGTTCCAGGAAACACCATATATTTT
-,TRBJ1-6,TRBD1,TRBV5-1,CASSLGRTGSSSPLHF,TGCGCCAGCAGCTTGGGCCGGACAGGGAGTAGTTCACCCCTCCACTTT
-,TRBJ2-3,TRBD2,TRBV4-2,CASSQAAGGGDTQYF,TGTGCCAGCAGCCAAGCTGCGGGGGGAGGAGATACGCAGTATTTT
-,TRBJ1-4,TRBD1,TRBV7-7,CASSLGVKTPVTGGVIEKLFF,TGTGCTAGCAGCCTAGGCGTTAAGACCCCCGTAACAGGGGGCGTGATAGAAAAACTGTTTTTT
-,TRBJ1-1,-,TRBV7-2,CASSLKGKDTEAFF,TGTGCCAGCAGCTTAAAGGGGAAGGACACTGAAGCTTTCTTT
-,TRBJ2-7,-,TRBV5-4,CASSYPGGAGEQYF,TGTGCCAGCAGCTACCCAGGAGGGGCAGGGGAGCAGTACTTC
-,TRBJ1-2,-,TRBV28,CASSLTGFNYGYTF,TGTGCCAGCAGCTTAACAGGGTTTAACTATGGCTACACCTTC
-,TRBJ2-1,-,TRBV30,CAWSPSTPHQVF,TGTGCCTGGAGTCCTTCGACCCCCCACCAGGTCTTC
-,TRBJ1-2,TRBD1,TRBV6-6,CASSYSAGGDGYTF,TGTGCCAGCAGTTACTCGGCAGGGGGCGATGGCTACACCTTC
-,TRBJ2-7,TRBD1,TRBV4-2,CASSQDGLRRQGAYEQYF,TGTGCCAGCAGCCAAGATGGATTGCGGAGACAGGGGGCTTACGAGCAGTACTTC
-,TRBJ2-7,-,TRBV4-3,CASSQGGSGRLPYEQYF,TGCGCCAGCAGCCAAGGGGGGTCAGGCCGCTTACCCTACGAGCAGTACTTC
once,TRBJ2-7,-,TRBV6-6,CASSYSSRGGGYEQYF,TGTGCCAGCAGTTACTCATCCAGGGGAGGGGGGTACGAGCAGTACTTC
-,TRBJ2-1,-,TRBV27,CASSSRVDEQFF,TGTGCCAGCAGTTCTCGGGTGGATGAGCAGTTCTTC
-,TRBJ2-5,TRBD1,TRBV6-5,CASSGDREETQYF,TGTGCCAGCAGTGGCGACAGGGAAGAGACCCAGTACTTC
-,TRBJ2-7,TRBD1,TRBV18,CASSRTGVLVEQYF,TGTGCCAGCTCACGGACAGGGGTTTTGGTCGAGCAGTACTTC
-,TRBJ2-1,TRBD2,TRBV7-3,CASSLMTSGRNEQFF,TGTGCCAGCAGCTTAATGACTAGCGGGCGCAATGAGCAGTTCTTC
-,TRBJ1-2,TRBD1,TRBV19,CASSLDRVNGYTF,TGTGCCAGTAGTTTGGACAGGGTAAATGGCTACACCTTC
-,TRBJ1-1,-,TRBV19,CASSSRVGSSLNTEAFF,TGTGCCAGTAGTTCTAGGGTAGGTTCGTCCCTGAACACTGAAGCTTTCTTT
once,TRBJ2-3,TRBD1,TRBV5-1,CASSLQGSADTQYF,TGCGCCAGCAGCCTACAGGGGTCCGCAGATACGCAGTATTTT
-,TRBJ2-2,-,TRBV6-4,CASSPSPGTGELFF,TGTGCCAGCAGTCCCTCCCCAGGCACCGGGGAGCTGTTTTTT
-,TRBJ2-1,TRBD1,TRBV19,CASTSILTGEHNEQFF,TGTGCCAGTACCTCTATCCTCACAGGGGAACACAATGAGCAGTTCTTC
-,TRBJ2-5,TRBD2,TRBV7-2,CASSPGLAGGIQETQYF,TGTGCCAGCAGCCCCGGACTAGCGGGGGGGATACAAGAGACCCAGTACTTC
-,TRBJ2-7,-,TRBV7-8,CASSLGLYYEQYF,TGTGCCAGCAGCTTAGGGCTTTATTACGAGCAGTACTTC